These 8 T cell receptor beta chains share one sample of origin, sequenced in a study of shared clonotypes between healthy human individuals. This table comes from immunoSEQ multiplex PCR, and its TCRdb copy is limited to in-frame clones, with some not included. The profile shows 550,000 to 650,000 clones, approximately 96% of them singletons. Naive CD8 cells lacked CD45RO, underwent positive selection for CCR7 and left out terminally differentiated effector memory CD45RA+ cells. The specimen was naive CD8+ T cells sorted from blood. The source is a woman in her thirties in good health.

The rearrangement joins TRBV7-8 to TRBJ1-1, with D tentatively TRBD1 (6 bases). The CDR3 loop spans 16 amino acids. Germline V gives CDR1 SGHVS, CDR2 FQNEAQ. V lost 5 bases and J 8 bases, leaving 24 bases between the germline ends. The CDR3 DNA is TGTGCCAGCAGCCACAAACGGGGGCAGGCGGCTGGGGAAGCTTTCTTT. As protein: CASSHKRGQAAGEAFF.

This chain uses TRBV5-1 with TRBJ1-1, with a weak D call TRBD1 (6 bases). The CDR3 has 15 amino acids. CDR1 and CDR2 from the germline V gene are SGHRS and YFSETQ. The germline V and J ends were trimmed by 4 bases and 4 bases, with 17 bases remaining between them. CDR3 in amino acids: CASSPSTGLITEAFF. The CDR3 DNA follows: TGCGCCAGCAGCCCATCCACAGGGTTAATCACTGAAGCTTTCTTT. Full variable domain (rest looked up from reference TRBV5-1 and TRBJ1-1): KAGVTQTPRYLIKTRGQQVTLSCSPISGHRSVSWYQQTPGQGLQFLFEYFSETQRNKGNFPGRFSGRQFSNSRSEMNVSTLELGDSALYLCASSPSTGLITEAFFGQGTRLTVV.

This sequence joins TRBV21-1 and TRBJ1-5; the table names TRBD1, a call not compared with the DNA. TRBV21-1 counts as a pseudogene. There are 18 residues in the CDR3. CDR3 loop: CASSKKGVQAHSNQPQHF. The CDR3, as DNA: TGTGCCAGCAGCAAAAAAGGGGTCCAGGCCCATAGCAATCAGCCCCAGCATTTT.

The table lists this clone with a few counts. The V call is TRBV9, the J call TRBJ2-7; D is undetermined. This CDR3 has 14 residues. Trimming took off 4 bases at V and 2 bases at J, with 13 bases between the two ends. Germline V lookup: CDR1 SGDLS, CDR2 YYNGEE. The CDR3 coding sequence is TGTGCCAGCAGCCGGAGCGACCATCCCTACGAGCAGTACTTC. The encoded protein is CASSRSDHPYEQYF. Based on the CDR3 plus reference TRBV9 and TRBJ2-7, the full variable domain is DSGVTQTPKHLITATGQRVTLRCSPRSGDLSVYWYQQSLDQGLQFLIQYYNGEERAKGNILERFSAQQFPDLHSELNLSSLELGDSALYFCASSRSDHPYEQYFGPGTRLTVT.

V and J are TRBV7-9 and TRBJ1-1; perhaps TRBD1 as D (5 bases). The CDR3 is 14 residues long. V shed 6 bases and J shed 0 bases, with 11 bases lying between them. The germline gives CDR1 SEHNR, CDR2 FQNEAQ (reference sequence). The DNA for the CDR3 is TGTGCCAGCAGATCAGGGATGATGAACACTGAAGCTTTCTTT. Translation gives CASRSGMMNTEAFF.

The chain is built from TRBV19 and TRBJ1-1; 8 positions agree with TRBD1. From germline, CDR1 is LNHDA and CDR2 SQIVND (reference sequence). V dropped 4 bases and J dropped 0; count of bases not matched to a gene: 7. The CDR3 totals 16 residues. The CDR3 coding sequence is TGTGCCAGTAGTAGGCAGGGGGCGCGGGTGAACACTGAAGCTTTCTTT. Translated: CASSRQGARVNTEAFF.

The J gene is TRBJ1-1, the V gene TRBV5-6, with unresolved D. Germline V gene lookup returns CDR1 SGHDT and CDR2 YYEEEE. Trimming left V 4 bases short and J 3 bases short, with 10 bases between. The CDR3 spans 13 residues. CDR3 DNA sequence: TGTGCCAGCAGCCCGCCATCGGACACTGAAGCTTTCTTT. It yields the protein CASSPPSDTEAFF.

V is TRBV6-6 and J is TRBJ2-3; 13 bases align to TRBD2. V was pared by 5 bases and J by 3 bases, with 5 bases of the junction left unmatched. Per germline, CDR1 MNHNY and CDR2 SVGAGI (reference sequence). This CDR3 region has 16 residues. DNA for the CDR3: TGTGCCAGCAGTCACGAACTAGCGGGGGGGACAGATACGCAGTATTTT. The encoded protein is CASSHELAGGTDTQYF.